Each of the 16 T cell receptor beta chains below was sequenced from the same sample in a study of blood T cells in healthy people across ages. Then a second PCR, running roughly 7 to 11 cycles, was carried out with a sample-barcoded 5' primer and a J-beta primer mix. TCRdb re-derived calls from the 5' RACE reads in MiXCR, one entry per CDR3 protein. The profile shows around 2 million distinct CDR3 sequences, 35% to 50% of them singletons. The sample consisted of blood. Receptor source: a human donor in good health.

The genes are TRBV27 and TRBJ2-1; TRBD2 matches at 7 bases. CDR3 length equals 16 residues. With 6 bases clipped from V and 0 bases from J, the junction kept 8 bases outside the gene matches. The V gene's germline CDR1 is MNHEY and CDR2 SMNVEV (reference sequence). CDR3 residues: CASSSKGRGSYNEQFF. The DNA of the CDR3 is TGTGCCAGCAGCTCAAAGGGGAGGGGCTCCTACAATGAGCAGTTCTTC.

This clonotype was picked up many times. This sequence joins TRBV7-2 and TRBJ2-7; TRBD1 matches at 9 bases. V lost 5 bases and J lost 5; bases outside the gene matches: 7. Germline V CDR1 and CDR2: SGHTA, FQGNSA. This CDR3 region has 14 residues. The chain's CDR3 is CASSPDRGVHEQYF. In nucleotides, the CDR3 is TGTGCCAGCAGCCCGGACAGGGGAGTCCACGAGCAGTACTTC.

The chain has TRBV20-1 and TRBJ1-1, with D maybe TRBD1 (5 bases). Germline V lookup: CDR1 DFQATT, CDR2 SNEGSKA (reference sequence). CDR3 size: 14 residues. Trimming left V 6 bases short and J 4 bases short, with 18 bases between. CDR3 region: CSATGVKVRTEAFF. In DNA form, the CDR3 reads TGCAGTGCCACGGGGGTAAAGGTTCGCACTGAAGCTTTCTTT.

This clonotype has just a few counts. The chain has TRBV6-6 and TRBJ2-1, with a weak D call TRBD2 (5 bases). Trimming removed 5 bases from V and 6 bases from J, with 14 bases in between. Germline CDR1 reads MNHNY; CDR2 reads SVGAGI (reference sequence). The CDR3 contains 14 residues. The CDR3 nucleotides read TGTGCCAGCAGTCGGCAGGAGGTTTCCAATGAGCAGTTCTTC. Translating gives CASSRQEVSNEQFF.

This rearrangement joins TRBV4-3 to TRBJ2-5; 10 bases align to TRBD2. The germline V gene has CDR1 LGHNA and CDR2 YSLEER. J lost 0 bases, V lost 5 bases, and 15 bases had no gene match. The CDR3 length is 19 residues. This chain's CDR3 is CASSAKWASGGLYQETQYF. As DNA, the CDR3 is TGCGCCAGCAGCGCAAAATGGGCTAGCGGGGGCCTGTACCAAGAGACCCAGTACTTC.

This clonotype has a count of ten or more. Relative to the germline gene, one junction end is altered; a read error may explain this. The chain carries TRBV7-9 and TRBJ2-7; the D call may be TRBD1 or TRBD2 (5 bases each). Germline V gene data show CDR1 as SEHNR and CDR2 as FQNEAQ (reference sequence). CDR3 length: 13 amino acids. The CDR3 loop is CASSLGDGYEQYF. The CDR3, as DNA: TGCGCCAGCAGCTTGGGGGACGGCTACGAGCAGTACTTC. Looking up the rest from reference TRBV7-9 and TRBJ2-7 gives the full variable domain: DTGVSQNPRHKITKRGQNVTFRCDPISEHNRLYWYRQTLGQGPEFLTYFQNEAQLEKSRLLSDRFSAERPKGSFSTLEIQRTEQGDSAMYLCASSLGDGYEQYFGPGTRLTVT.

The rearrangement links TRBV2 to TRBJ2-5, with D unresolved. From germline, CDR1 is SNHLY and CDR2 FYNNEI. There are 13 residues in the CDR3. Trimming left V 2 bases short and J 3 bases short, with 7 bases between. CDR3: CASSELGKETQYF. CDR3 nucleotides: TGTGCCAGCAGTGAACTGGGAAAAGAGACCCAGTACTTC.

The chain carries TRBV11-3 and TRBJ2-1; 9 nucleotides align to TRBD1. Germline V gives CDR1 SGHNT, CDR2 YENEEA. V shed 4 bases, J shed 4 bases, and the junction held 5 bases outside the gene matches. CDR3 length: 15 amino acids. The CDR3 DNA is TGTGCCAGCAGCTCTTGGGACAGGGAGTACAATGAGCAGTTCTTC. Protein: CASSSWDREYNEQFF.

This clonotype was counted a few times. The rearrangement links TRBV7-2 to TRBJ2-3; D remains unclear. Trimming took off 1 base at V and 6 bases at J, with 11 bases between the two ends. The CDR3 is 14 residues long. CDR1 and CDR2 (germline): SGHTA, FQGNSA. The CDR3 nucleotides read TGTGCCAGCAGCTTAGTTTGGAGCGACGATACGCAGTATTTT. This encodes CASSLVWSDDTQYF.

The rearrangement uses TRBV5-1 and TRBJ2-7; the D gene is possibly TRBD2 (7 bases). Germline CDR1 and CDR2: SGHRS and YFSETQ. The CDR3 sequence is 13 residues long. V was pared by 6 bases and J by 3 bases, with 13 bases between. The chain's CDR3 is CASNHREGYEQYF. CDR3 sequence (DNA): TGCGCCAGCAACCACAGGGAGGGCTACGAGCAGTACTTC.

This clonotype was observed a few times. The chain recombines TRBV7-3 with TRBJ2-1; a possible D gene is TRBD2 (5 bases). The CDR3 is 14 residues long. In germline, CDR1 is SGHTA, CDR2 FQGTGA. Trimming took off 5 bases at V and 4 bases at J, with 12 bases between the two ends. CDR3 protein: CASSPSPGYNEQFF. The CDR3 DNA is TGTGCCAGCAGCCCATCGCCGGGATACAATGAGCAGTTCTTC.

The chain uses TRBV6-4 and TRBJ2-3; D not certain. V was clipped by 3 bases and J by 1 base, with 8 bases between them. The CDR3 runs to 14 residues. Germline lookup yields CDR1 MRHNA and CDR2 SNTAGT. The CDR3 sequence: CASSEDQGTDTQYF. In DNA form, the CDR3 reads TGTGCCAGCAGTGAGGATCAAGGCACAGATACGCAGTATTTT.

CDR3 protein: CASAWASDEQYF. CDR3 sequence (DNA): TGTGCCAGCGCCTGGGCATCCGACGAGCAGTACTTC. The J gene is TRBJ2-7, the V gene TRBV6-2 or TRBV6-3; D ambiguous. V was clipped by 8 bases and J by 5 bases, with 13 bases between them. This CDR3 contains 12 residues. Germline loops: CDR1 MNHEY, CDR2 SVGEGT.

This rearrangement joins TRBV27 to TRBJ1-5; TRBD1 aligns across 10 bases. Germline CDR1 is MNHEY and CDR2 is SMNVEV (reference sequence). The ends lost 5 bases at V and 6 bases at J; junction bases unmatched: 10. This CDR3 contains 16 residues. The CDR3 is CASSPLTGGASQPQHF. The CDR3 DNA reads as TGTGCCAGCAGTCCTTTGACAGGGGGCGCGTCTCAGCCCCAGCATTTT.

This clonotype has only a few counts. Here the CDR3 reads CASSKRKSRDPWGLEQYF. The CDR3 bases are TGTGCCAGCAGCAAACGAAAGTCCCGGGACCCTTGGGGACTAGAGCAGTACTTC. V gene TRBV21-1 combines with J gene TRBJ2-5; TRBD2, the D gene given by the table, was not confirmed from the DNA. TRBV21-1 is recorded as a pseudogene. This CDR3 has 18 residues.

This clonotype came up many times. The gene calls are TRBV7-2 and TRBJ1-1; D not resolved. V was shortened by 6 bases and J by 0 bases, with 8 bases between the two germline ends. The germline CDR1 and CDR2 sequences are SGHTA and FQGNSA. CDR3 length equals 13 residues. CDR3 nucleotides: TGTGCCAGCAGTTTCACACTGAACACTGAAGCTTTCTTT. Translating gives CASSFTLNTEAFF.